This note documents a single T cell receptor (beta chain) sequence. The target antigen is unknown. Just one base apart from a much larger clone, this may be a read error. The method was immunoSEQ multiplex PCR; TCRdb's version includes in-frame clones alone and lacks a portion of them. The repertoire holds approximately 150,000 clones, with 70% to 90% as singletons. This entry belongs to a study of cytomegalovirus exposure and HLA in healthy donors. Findings of the study overall: According to a subsequent analysis, TCR clusters from the first cohort were inclined to appear together in the 120 validation repertoires. In vitro, three CMV-associated chains proved specific for CMV antigens.

Germline lookup yields CDR1 MDHEN and CDR2 SYDVKM. The CDR3 length is 17 residues. Unmatched junction bases numbered 9, after V lost 4 bases and J lost 3 bases. Sequencing used PBMCs. This sequence originates from a woman under 30 in good health and CMV-seropositive. J is TRBJ2-1 and V is TRBV28; the match to TRBD1 covers 10 bases. DNA for the CDR3: TGTGCCAGCAGTTGGGAAAGAGGGACAGGGGACTACAATGAGCAGTTCTTC. This encodes CASSWERGTGDYNEQFF.